This TCR beta chain was sequenced for a study of PD-1 blockade in classical Hodgkin lymphoma. Broader study findings: Baseline TCR diversity was reportedly lower in newly diagnosed patients than in healthy donors. It was reported as lower still in relapsed/refractory patients.

Comment on this clone: The target antigen is unknown. One base separates it from a far larger clone, so it is likely a read error.

Patients all relapsed after autologous stem cell transplantation, and there was variation in brentuximab vedotin exposure. The CDR3 sequence is 14 residues long. Trimming cost V 4 bases and J 5 bases, with 16 bases left between them. Germline-derived CDR1 and CDR2 are SGHNT and YYREEE (reference sequence). Repertoires were generated with immunoSEQ multiplex PCR, while TCRdb's copy carries only in-frame clones and drops some. The table has approximately 44,000 clones, about 74% seen once. The chain joins TRBV5-4 to TRBJ2-7; D may correspond to TRBD1 or TRBD2 (5 bases each). The sequencing here drew on peripheral blood mononuclear cells (PBMCs), taken at baseline. The receptor's source is a human donor with classical Hodgkin lymphoma. The CDR3 nucleotides read TGTGCCAGCAGCCAAACCGGGACGCGGGACGAGCAGTACTTC. Protein: CASSQTGTRDEQYF.